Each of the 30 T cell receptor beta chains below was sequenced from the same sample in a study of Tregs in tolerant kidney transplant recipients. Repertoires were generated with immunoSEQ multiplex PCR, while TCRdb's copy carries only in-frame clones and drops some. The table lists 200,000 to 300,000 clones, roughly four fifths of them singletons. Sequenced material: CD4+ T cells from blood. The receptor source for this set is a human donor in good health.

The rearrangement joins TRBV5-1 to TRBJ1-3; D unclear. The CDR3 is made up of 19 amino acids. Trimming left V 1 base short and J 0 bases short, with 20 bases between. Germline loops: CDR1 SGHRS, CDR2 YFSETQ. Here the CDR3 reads CASSLWGNSLPSSGNTIYF. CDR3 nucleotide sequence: TGCGCCAGCAGCTTGTGGGGAAATAGCCTCCCCAGCTCTGGAAACACCATATATTTT. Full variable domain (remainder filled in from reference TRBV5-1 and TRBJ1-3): KAGVTQTPRYLIKTRGQQVTLSCSPISGHRSVSWYQQTPGQGLQFLFEYFSETQRNKGNFPGRFSGRQFSNSRSEMNVSTLELGDSALYLCASSLWGNSLPSSGNTIYFGEGSWLTVV.

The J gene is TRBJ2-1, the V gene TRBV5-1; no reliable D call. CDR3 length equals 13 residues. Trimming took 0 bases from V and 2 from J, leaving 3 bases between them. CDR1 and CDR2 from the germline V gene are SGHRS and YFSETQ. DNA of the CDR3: TGCGCCAGCAGCTTGGGTACCTACAATGAGCAGTTCTTC. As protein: CASSLGTYNEQFF.

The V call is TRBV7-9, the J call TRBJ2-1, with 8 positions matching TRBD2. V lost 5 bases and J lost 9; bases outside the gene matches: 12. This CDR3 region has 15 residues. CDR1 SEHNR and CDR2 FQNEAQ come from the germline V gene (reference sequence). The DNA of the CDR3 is TGTGCCAGCAGCCCGACCCGGGGGGGCCGTAGTGAGCAGTTCTTC. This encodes CASSPTRGGRSEQFF.

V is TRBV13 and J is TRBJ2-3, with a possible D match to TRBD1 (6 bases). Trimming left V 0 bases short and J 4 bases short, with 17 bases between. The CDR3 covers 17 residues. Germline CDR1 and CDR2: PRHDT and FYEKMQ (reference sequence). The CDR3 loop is CASSLGQGGIGADTQYF. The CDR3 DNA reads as TGTGCCAGCAGCTTAGGACAGGGTGGGATAGGCGCAGATACGCAGTATTTT.

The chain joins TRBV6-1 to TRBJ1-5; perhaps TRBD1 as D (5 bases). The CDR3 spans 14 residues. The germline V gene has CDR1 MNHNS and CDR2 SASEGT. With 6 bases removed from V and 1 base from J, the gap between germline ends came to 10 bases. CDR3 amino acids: CASSERDSNQPQHF. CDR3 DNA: TGTGCCAGCAGCGAGCGGGACAGCAATCAGCCCCAGCATTTT.

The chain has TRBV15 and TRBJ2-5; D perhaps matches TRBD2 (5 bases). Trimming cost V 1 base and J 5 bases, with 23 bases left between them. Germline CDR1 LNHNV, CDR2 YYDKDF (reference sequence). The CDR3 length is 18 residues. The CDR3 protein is CATSRVLGSIMSGETQYF. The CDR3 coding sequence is TGTGCCACCAGCAGAGTATTGGGCAGTATCATGTCGGGGGAGACCCAGTACTTC.

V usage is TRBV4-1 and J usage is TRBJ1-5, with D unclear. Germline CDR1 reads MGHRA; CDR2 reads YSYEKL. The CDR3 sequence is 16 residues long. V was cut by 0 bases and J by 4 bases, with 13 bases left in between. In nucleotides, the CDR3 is TGCGCCAGCAGCCAAGATTCGGGCAGACTAAATCAGCCCCAGCATTTT. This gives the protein CASSQDSGRLNQPQHF.

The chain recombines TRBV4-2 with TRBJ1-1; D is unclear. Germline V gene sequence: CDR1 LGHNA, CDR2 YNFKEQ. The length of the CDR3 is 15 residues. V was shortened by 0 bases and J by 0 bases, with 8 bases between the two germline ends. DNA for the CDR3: TGTGCCAGCAGCCAAGATTGGGGTATGAACACTGAAGCTTTCTTT. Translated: CASSQDWGMNTEAFF.

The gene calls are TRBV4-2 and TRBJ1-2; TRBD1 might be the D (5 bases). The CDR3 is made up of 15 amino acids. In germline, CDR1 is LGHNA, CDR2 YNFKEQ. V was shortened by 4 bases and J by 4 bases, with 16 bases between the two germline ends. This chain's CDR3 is CASSPPGGGFYGYTF. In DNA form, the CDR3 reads TGTGCCAGCAGCCCCCCCGGGGGAGGGTTCTATGGCTACACCTTC.

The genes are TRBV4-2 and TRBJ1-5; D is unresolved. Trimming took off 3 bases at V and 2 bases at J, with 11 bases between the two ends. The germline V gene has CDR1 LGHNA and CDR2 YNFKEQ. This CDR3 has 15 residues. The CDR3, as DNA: TGTGCCAGCAGCCAGACGCTCCCGGGCAATCAGCCCCAGCATTTT. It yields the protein CASSQTLPGNQPQHF.

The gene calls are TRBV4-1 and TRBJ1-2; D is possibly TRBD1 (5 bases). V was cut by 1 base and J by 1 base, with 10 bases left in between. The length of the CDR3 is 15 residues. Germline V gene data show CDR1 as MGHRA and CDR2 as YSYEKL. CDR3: CASSQAQGRNYGYTF. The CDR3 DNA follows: TGCGCCAGCAGCCAAGCCCAGGGACGTAACTATGGCTACACCTTC.

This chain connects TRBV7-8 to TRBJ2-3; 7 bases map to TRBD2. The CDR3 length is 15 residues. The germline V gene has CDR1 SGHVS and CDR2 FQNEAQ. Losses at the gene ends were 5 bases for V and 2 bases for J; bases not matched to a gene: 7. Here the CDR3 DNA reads TGTGCCAGCAGCGCCTACGGGGACTACACAGATACGCAGTATTTT. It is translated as CASSAYGDYTDTQYF.

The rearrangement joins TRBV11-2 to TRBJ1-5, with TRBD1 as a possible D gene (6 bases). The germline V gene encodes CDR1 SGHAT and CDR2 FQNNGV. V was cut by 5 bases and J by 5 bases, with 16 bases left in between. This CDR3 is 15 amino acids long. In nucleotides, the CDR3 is TGTGCCAGCAGCCCGAGACTTGGGGGCGATCAGCCCCAGCATTTT. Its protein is CASSPRLGGDQPQHF.

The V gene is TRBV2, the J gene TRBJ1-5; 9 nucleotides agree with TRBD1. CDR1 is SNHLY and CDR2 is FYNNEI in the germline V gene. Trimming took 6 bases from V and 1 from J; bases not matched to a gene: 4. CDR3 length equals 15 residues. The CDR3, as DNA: TGTGCCAGCAGGAACAGGGGGCAAAGCAATCAGCCCCAGCATTTT. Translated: CASRNRGQSNQPQHF.

This CDR3 is CASSPPGHRGELFF. CDR3 sequence (DNA): TGTGCCAGCTCACCGCCAGGTCACCGCGGGGAGCTGTTTTTT. This chain connects TRBV18 to TRBJ2-2, with D unresolved. The V gene lost 3 bases and the J gene lost 7 bases, with 12 bases spanning the gap. CDR1 KGHSH and CDR2 LQKENI come from the germline V gene. The CDR3 has 14 residues.

The CDR3 sequence: CASSKGQGVENTGELFF. The DNA of the CDR3 is TGCGCCAGTAGTAAGGGACAGGGGGTTGAGAACACCGGGGAGCTGTTTTTT. The chain combines TRBV10-1 with TRBJ2-2; TRBD1 agrees at 11 bases. The V and J ends lost 9 bases and 1 base, in that order; junction bases with no gene match: 10. Per the germline V gene, CDR1 is WNHNN and CDR2 is SYGVQD (reference sequence). This CDR3 contains 17 residues.

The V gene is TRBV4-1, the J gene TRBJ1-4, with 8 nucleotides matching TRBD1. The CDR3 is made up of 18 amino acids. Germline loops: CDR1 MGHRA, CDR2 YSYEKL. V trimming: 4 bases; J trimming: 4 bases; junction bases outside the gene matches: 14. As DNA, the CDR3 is TGCGCCAGCAGCCTCAGGGGGCAGGGGGCGGAGGGTAATGAAAAACTGTTTTTT. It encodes CASSLRGQGAEGNEKLFF.

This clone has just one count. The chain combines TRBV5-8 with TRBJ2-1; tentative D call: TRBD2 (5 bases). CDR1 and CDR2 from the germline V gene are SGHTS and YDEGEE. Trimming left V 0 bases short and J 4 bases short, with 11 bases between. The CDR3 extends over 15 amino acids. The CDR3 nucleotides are TGTGCCAGCAGCTTGGAGCAGTGGACTTACAATGAGCAGTTCTTC. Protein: CASSLEQWTYNEQFF. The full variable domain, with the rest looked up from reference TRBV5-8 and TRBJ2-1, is EAGVTQSPTHLIKTRGQQATLRCSPISGHTSVYWYQQALGLGLQFLLWYDEGEERNRGNFPPRFSGRQFPNYSSELNVNALELEDSALYLCASSLEQWTYNEQFFGPGTRLTVL.

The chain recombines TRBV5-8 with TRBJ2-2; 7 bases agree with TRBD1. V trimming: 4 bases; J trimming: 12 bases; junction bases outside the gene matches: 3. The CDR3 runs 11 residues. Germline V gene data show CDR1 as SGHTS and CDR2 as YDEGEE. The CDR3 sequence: CASSETGKLFF. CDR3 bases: TGTGCCAGCAGCGAGACAGGGAAGCTGTTTTTT. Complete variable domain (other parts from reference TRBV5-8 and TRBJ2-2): EAGVTQSPTHLIKTRGQQATLRCSPISGHTSVYWYQQALGLGLQFLLWYDEGEERNRGNFPPRFSGRQFPNYSSELNVNALELEDSALYLCASSETGKLFFGEGSRLTVL.

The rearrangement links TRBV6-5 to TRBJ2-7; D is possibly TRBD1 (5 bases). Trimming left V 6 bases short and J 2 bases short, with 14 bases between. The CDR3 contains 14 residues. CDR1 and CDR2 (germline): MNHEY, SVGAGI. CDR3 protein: CASRTTGITYEQYF. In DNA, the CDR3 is TGTGCCAGCAGGACCACAGGAATTACCTACGAGCAGTACTTC.

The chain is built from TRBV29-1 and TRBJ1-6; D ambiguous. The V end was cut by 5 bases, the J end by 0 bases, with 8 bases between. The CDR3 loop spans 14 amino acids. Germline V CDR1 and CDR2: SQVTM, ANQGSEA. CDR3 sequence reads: CSVQYDSYNSPLHF. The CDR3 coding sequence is TGCAGCGTTCAGTACGACTCCTATAATTCACCCCTCCACTTT.

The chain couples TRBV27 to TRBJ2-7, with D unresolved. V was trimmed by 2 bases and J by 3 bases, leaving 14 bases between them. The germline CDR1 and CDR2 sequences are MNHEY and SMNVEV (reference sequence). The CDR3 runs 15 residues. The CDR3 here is CASSLKPDRLYEQYF. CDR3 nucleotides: TGTGCCAGCAGTTTAAAGCCTGACCGCCTCTACGAGCAGTACTTC.

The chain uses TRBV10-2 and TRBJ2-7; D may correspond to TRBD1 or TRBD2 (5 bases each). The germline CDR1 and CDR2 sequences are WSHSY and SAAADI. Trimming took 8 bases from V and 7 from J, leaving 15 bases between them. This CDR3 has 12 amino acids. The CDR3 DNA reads TGCGCCAGCTCCCTGGGGGTTCAGGAGCAGTACTTC. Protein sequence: CASSLGVQEQYF.

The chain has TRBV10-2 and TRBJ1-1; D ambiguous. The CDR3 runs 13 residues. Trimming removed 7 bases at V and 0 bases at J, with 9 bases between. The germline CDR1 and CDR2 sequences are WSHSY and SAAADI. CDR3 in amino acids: CASIDTLNTEAFF. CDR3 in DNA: TGCGCCAGCATCGACACTCTGAACACTGAAGCTTTCTTT.

CDR3 region: CASSESHRNGYTF. The DNA of the CDR3 is TGCGCCAGCAGTGAAAGCCATCGGAATGGCTACACCTTC. This chain joins TRBV10-2 and TRBJ1-2; D is unclear. Trimming stripped 3 bases from V and 6 bases from J, with 11 bases between. The germline CDR1 and CDR2 sequences are WSHSY and SAAADI. The CDR3 spans 13 residues.

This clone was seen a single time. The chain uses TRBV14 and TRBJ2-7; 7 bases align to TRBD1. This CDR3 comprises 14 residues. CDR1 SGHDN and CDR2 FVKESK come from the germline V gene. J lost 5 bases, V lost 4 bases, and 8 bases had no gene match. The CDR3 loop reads CASSLHRGPNEQYF. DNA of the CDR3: TGTGCCAGCAGCCTCCACAGGGGACCGAACGAGCAGTACTTC. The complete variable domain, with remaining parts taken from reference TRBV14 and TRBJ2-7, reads EAGVTQFPSHSVIEKGQTVTLRCDPISGHDNLYWYRRVMGKEIKFLLHFVKESKQDESGMPNNRFLAERTGGTYSTLKVQPAELEDSGVYFCASSLHRGPNEQYFGPGTRLTVT.

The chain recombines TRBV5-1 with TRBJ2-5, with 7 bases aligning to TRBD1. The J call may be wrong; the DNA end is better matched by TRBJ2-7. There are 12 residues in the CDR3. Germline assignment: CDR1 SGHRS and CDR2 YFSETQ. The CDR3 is CASSSQGNEQYF. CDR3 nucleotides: TGCGCCAGCAGTTCACAGGGGAACGAGCAGTACTTC.

The CDR3 DNA reads TGCGCCAGCAGCTTGGATCGCCCTCGGAACATTCAGTACTTC. Translated, it gives CASSLDRPRNIQYF. The J gene is TRBJ2-4, the V gene TRBV5-1; no firm D call. V was pared by 0 bases and J by 7 bases, with 11 bases between. Per the germline V gene, CDR1 is SGHRS and CDR2 is YFSETQ. The CDR3 has 14 residues.

The CDR3 coding sequence is TGTGCCAGCAGTCGGACTAGCGGGCATTACAATGAGCAGTTCTTC. Encoded protein: CASSRTSGHYNEQFF. This chain connects TRBV7-2 to TRBJ2-1; 11 bases agree with TRBD2. CDR1 and CDR2 (germline): SGHTA, FQGNSA. The CDR3 extends over 15 amino acids. With V trimmed by 6 bases and J by 4 bases, 5 bases remained unmatched.

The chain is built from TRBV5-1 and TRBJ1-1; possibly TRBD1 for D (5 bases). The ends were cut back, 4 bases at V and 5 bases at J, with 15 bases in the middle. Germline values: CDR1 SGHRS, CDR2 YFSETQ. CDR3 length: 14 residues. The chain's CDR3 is CASSGAGFGTEAFF. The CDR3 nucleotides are TGCGCCAGCAGCGGGGCAGGGTTCGGTACTGAAGCTTTCTTT.